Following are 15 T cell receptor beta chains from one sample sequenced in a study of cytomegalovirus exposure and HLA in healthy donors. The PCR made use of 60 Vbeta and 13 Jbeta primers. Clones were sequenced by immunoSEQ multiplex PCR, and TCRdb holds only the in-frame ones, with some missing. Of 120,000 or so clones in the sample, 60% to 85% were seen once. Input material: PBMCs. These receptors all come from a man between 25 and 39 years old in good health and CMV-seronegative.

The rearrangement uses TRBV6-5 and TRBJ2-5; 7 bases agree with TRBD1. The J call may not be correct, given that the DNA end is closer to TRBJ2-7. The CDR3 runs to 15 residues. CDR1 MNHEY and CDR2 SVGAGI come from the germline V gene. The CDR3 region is CASKLNTGDPSEQYF. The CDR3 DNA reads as TGTGCCAGCAAATTAAACACAGGGGATCCCTCCGAGCAGTACTTC.

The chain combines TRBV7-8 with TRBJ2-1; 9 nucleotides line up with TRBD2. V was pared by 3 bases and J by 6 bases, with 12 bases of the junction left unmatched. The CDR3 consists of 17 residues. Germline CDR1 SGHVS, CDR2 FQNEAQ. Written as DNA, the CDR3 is TGTGCCAGCAGCTTTTCTAGCGGGGCCCGTCGGGGCAATGAGCAGTTCTTC. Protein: CASSFSSGARRGNEQFF.

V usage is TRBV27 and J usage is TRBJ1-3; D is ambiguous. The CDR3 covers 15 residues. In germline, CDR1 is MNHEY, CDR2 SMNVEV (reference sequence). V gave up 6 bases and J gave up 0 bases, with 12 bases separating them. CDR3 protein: CASRTTQSSGNTIYF. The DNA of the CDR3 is TGTGCCAGCAGAACCACACAGAGCTCTGGAAACACCATATATTTT.

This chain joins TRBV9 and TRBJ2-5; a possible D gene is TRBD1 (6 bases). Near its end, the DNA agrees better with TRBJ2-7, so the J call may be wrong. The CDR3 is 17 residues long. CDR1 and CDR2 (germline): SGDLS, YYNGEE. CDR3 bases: TGTGCCAGCAGCGCTCACCCGTCAGGGGTTATCTCCTACGAGCAGTACTTC. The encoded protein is CASSAHPSGVISYEQYF.

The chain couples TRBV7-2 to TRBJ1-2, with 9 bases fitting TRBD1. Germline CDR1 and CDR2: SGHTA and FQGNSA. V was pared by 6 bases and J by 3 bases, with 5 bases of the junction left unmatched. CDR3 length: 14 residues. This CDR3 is CASSSGTGHYGYTF. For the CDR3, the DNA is TGTGCCAGCAGTTCCGGGACAGGGCACTATGGCTACACCTTC.

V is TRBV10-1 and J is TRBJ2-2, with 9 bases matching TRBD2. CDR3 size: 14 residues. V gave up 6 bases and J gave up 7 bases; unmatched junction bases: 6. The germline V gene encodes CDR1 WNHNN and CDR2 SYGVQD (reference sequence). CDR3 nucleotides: TGCGCCAGCAGCCTGGGACTAGCTGGCGGGGAGCTGTTTTTT. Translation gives CASSLGLAGGELFF.

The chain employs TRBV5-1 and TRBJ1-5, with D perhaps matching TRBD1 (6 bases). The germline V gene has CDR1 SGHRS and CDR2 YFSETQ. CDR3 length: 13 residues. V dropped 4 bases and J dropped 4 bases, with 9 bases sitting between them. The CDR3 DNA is TGCGCCAGCAGCCCAGGGGTAAATCAGCCCCAGCATTTT. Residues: CASSPGVNQPQHF.

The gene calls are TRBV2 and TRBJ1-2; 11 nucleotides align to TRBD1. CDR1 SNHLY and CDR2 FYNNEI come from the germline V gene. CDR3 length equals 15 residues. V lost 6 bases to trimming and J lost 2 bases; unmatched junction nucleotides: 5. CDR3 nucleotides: TGTGCCAGCAGCTGGGACAGGGGGAGGAACTATGGCTACACCTTC. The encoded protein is CASSWDRGRNYGYTF.

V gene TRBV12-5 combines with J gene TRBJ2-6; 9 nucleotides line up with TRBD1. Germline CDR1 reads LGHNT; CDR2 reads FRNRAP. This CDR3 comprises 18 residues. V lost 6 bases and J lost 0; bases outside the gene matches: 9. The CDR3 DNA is TGTGCTAGTGGCCGGCGGGGGACAGGGTTCTCTGGGGCCAACGTCCTGACTTTC. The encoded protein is CASGRRGTGFSGANVLTF.

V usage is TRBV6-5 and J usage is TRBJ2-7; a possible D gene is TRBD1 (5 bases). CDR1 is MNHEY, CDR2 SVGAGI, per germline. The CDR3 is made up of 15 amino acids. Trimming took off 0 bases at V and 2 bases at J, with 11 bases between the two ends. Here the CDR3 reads CASSYSPGKTYEQYF. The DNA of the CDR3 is TGTGCCAGCAGTTACTCCCCAGGGAAGACCTACGAGCAGTACTTC.

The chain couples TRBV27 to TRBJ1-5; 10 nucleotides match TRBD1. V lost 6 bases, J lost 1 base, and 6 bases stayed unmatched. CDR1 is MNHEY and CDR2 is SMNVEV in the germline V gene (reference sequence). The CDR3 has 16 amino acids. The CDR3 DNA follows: TGTGCCAGCAGAAGGGGGACAGGGGACAGCAATCAGCCCCAGCATTTT. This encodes CASRRGTGDSNQPQHF.

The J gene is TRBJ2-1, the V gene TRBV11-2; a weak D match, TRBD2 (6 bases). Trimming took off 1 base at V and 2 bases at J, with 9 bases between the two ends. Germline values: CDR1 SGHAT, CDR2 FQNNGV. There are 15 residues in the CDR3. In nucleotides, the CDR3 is TGTGCCAGCAGCTTAGTACGGGGGACCTACAATGAGCAGTTCTTC. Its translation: CASSLVRGTYNEQFF. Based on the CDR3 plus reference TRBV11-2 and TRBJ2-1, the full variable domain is EAGVAQSPRYKIIEKRQSVAFWCNPISGHATLYWYQQILGQGPKLLIQFQNNGVVDDSQLPKDRFSAERLKGVDSTLKIQPAKLEDSAVYLCASSLVRGTYNEQFFGPGTRLTVL.

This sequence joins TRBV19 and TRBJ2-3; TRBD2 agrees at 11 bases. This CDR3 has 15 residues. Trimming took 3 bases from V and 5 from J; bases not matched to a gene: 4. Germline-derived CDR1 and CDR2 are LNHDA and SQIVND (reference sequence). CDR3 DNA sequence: TGTGCCAGTAGTATCGGCGGACTAGCGGGAGATACGCAGTATTTT. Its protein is CASSIGGLAGDTQYF.

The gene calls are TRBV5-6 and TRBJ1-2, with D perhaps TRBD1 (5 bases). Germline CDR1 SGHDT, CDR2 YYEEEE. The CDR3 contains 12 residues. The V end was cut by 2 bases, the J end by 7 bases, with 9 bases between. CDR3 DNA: TGTGCCAGCAGCTTTAGCAGGGCTGGCTACACCTTC. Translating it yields CASSFSRAGYTF.

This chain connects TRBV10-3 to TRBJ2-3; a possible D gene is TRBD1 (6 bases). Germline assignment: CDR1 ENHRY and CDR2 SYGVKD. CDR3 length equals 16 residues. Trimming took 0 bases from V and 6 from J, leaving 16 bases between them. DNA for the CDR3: TGTGCCATCAGTGAGTCGGGGGCAGGGGAGACCGATACGCAGTATTTT. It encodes CAISESGAGETDTQYF.